This TCR beta chain was identified in a study of cytomegalovirus exposure and HLA in healthy donors. Study-level findings and limits: Productive rates of about 87% or about 30% were seen for most TCR beta V segments in an earlier analysis.

In the case of this clone: Its antigen is unidentified.

Germline V lookup: CDR1 SGDLS, CDR2 YYNGEE. The CDR3 spans 14 residues. Trimming at V came to 5 bases and at J to 3 bases, leaving 8 bases not matched to a gene. PCR employed 60 Vbeta and 13 Jbeta primers. Original processing methods: Later reanalysis found 70 million to 95 million unique TCR beta chains, around 9.9 million of them shared. Profiling relied on immunoSEQ multiplex PCR, and the TCRdb table lists in-frame clones only, not all of them. Clone size and V and J calls were adopted from that table, with D and trimming inferred from the DNA. Recorded for this sample: 100,000 to 150,000 clones. This receptor was taken from a man aged 18 to 35 in good health and CMV-seronegative. The V and J genes are TRBV9 and TRBJ2-7, with 7 bases identical to TRBD2. The sample was PBMCs. The CDR3 here is CASSLAGVGYEQYF. The CDR3 region has the DNA TGTGCCAGCAGTTTGGCGGGGGTAGGCTACGAGCAGTACTTC.